This T cell receptor beta chain derives from a study of radiotherapy plus CTLA-4 blockade in lung cancer. Study-wide results and caveats: Early shifts in blood T cell clones, with interferon-beta, reportedly predicted response best. Once radiotherapy plus ipilimumab had been given, TCR clones derived from tumor expanded in blood.

CTLA-4 blockade using ipilimumab, together with focal radiation, was received by patients with chemo-refractory metastatic non-small-cell lung cancer. This clone was counted a few times. Its antigen is as yet unknown. Method: immunoSEQ multiplex PCR; TCRdb's copy keeps in-frame clones and lacks some. The data contain about 64,000 clones, less than 75% of them singletons. The CDR3 length is 12 residues. Germline-derived CDR1 and CDR2 are LNHDA and SQIVND (reference sequence). V shed 2 bases and J shed 5 bases, with 6 bases lying between them. Sample: peripheral blood, taken from a patient treated with radiotherapy plus ipilimumab. The TCR sequence derives from a human donor with non-small cell lung cancer whose response to radiotherapy plus ipilimumab could not be evaluated. The chain is built from TRBV19 and TRBJ1-2; D is unclear. CDR3 region: CASSITGYGYTF. CDR3 nucleotides: TGTGCCAGTAGTATAACGGGTTATGGCTACACCTTC.